This T cell receptor beta chain originates from a study of shared clonotypes between healthy human individuals. As for the study in general: A donor's plate count was three for CD4 naive and three for CD4 memory; CD8 naive had two and CD8 memory one.

Assay: immunoSEQ multiplex PCR; the TCRdb copy retains only in-frame clones and omits some. The sample contains a few million clones, 85% to 95% of which appear only once. Germline values: CDR1 SGHVS, CDR2 FNYEAQ. This CDR3 is built from 21 residues. Germline trimming cut 6 bases from V and 0 bases from J; bases unmatched to any gene: 19. V usage is TRBV7-6 and J usage is TRBJ2-1; 11 nucleotides match TRBD2. The sequencing sample was made of naive CD4+ T cells from PBMCs. Described subset: CD45RA+ positively selected. This TCR was sampled from a man aged 18 to 35 in good health. Some clones in this sample may be carry-over from other donors' samples. This chain's CDR3 is CASSFRPTSGSPRSSYNEQFF. Here the CDR3 DNA reads TGTGCCAGCAGTTTTCGTCCCACTAGCGGGAGTCCAAGAAGCTCCTACAATGAGCAGTTCTTC.